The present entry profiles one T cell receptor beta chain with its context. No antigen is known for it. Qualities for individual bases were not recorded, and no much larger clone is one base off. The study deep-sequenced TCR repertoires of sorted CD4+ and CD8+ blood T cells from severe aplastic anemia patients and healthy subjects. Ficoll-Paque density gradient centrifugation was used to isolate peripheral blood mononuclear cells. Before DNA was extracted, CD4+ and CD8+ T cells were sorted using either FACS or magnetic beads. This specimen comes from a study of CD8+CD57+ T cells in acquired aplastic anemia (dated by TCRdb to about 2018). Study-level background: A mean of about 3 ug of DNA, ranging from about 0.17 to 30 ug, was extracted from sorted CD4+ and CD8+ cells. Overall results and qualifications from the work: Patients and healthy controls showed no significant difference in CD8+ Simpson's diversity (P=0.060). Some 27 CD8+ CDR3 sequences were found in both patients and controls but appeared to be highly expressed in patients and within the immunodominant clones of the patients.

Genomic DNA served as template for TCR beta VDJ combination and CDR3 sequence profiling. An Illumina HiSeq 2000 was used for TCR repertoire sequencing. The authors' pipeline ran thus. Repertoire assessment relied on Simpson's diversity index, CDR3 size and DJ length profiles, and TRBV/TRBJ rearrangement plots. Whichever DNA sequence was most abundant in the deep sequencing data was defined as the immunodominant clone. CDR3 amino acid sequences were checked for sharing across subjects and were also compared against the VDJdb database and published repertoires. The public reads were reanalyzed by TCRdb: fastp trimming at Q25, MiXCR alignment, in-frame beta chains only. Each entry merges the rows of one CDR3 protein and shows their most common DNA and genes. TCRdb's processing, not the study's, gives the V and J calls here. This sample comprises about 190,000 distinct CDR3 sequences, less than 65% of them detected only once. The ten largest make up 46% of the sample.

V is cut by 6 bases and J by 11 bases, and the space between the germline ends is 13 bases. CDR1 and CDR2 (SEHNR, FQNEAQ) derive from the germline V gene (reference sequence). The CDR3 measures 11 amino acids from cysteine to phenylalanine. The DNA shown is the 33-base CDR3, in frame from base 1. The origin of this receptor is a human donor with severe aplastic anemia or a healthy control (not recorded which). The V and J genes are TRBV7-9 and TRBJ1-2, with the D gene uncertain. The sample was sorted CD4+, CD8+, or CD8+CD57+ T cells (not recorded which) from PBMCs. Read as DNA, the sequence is TGTGCCAGCAGTAATAACCCCTTTTACACCTTC. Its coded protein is CASSNNPFYTF.